This is a list of T cell receptor beta chains from one sample in a study of CD8 T cells in ankylosing spondylitis. TCRdb fed the 5' RACE reads into MiXCR, producing one record per CDR3 protein. In the table there are approximately 200,000 distinct CDR3 sequences, 10% to 15% of which are singletons. The sample taken for sequencing was blood, either unsorted or a sorted T cell fraction (not recorded which). These receptors were taken from a female donor with ankylosing spondylitis or in good health (not recorded which). Both conserved end residues are part of each CDR3. The order of the fields is clone size, J gene, V gene, D gene, CDR3 length, CDR3 DNA, CDR3 protein. The D gene is left open where the match is weak. For some rows the clone size is stated as once, few or many, or as a class when expanded; others skip it.

>many|TRBJ1-2|TRBV20-1|TRBD1|16
TGCAGTGCTAGAGGACCGGGACAGCGACTTAACTATGGCTACACCTTC
CSARGPGQRLNYGYTF
>NA|TRBJ2-2|TRBV6-1|NA|14
TGTGCCAGTACAGGGACCCCGAACACCGGGGAGCTGTTTTTT
CASTGTPNTGELFF
>many|TRBJ2-3|TRBV7-9|NA|13
TGTGCCAGCAGCTTAGCGAACACAGATACGCAGTATTTT
CASSLANTDTQYF
>many|TRBJ1-6|TRBV27|TRBD1|15
TGTGCCAGCAGTTCTCGACAGGGGGGTAGGTCACCCCTCCACTTT
CASSSRQGGRSPLHF
>few|TRBJ2-4|TRBV11-2|NA|11
TGTGCCACCGGGACAAGAAACATTCAGTACTTC
CATGTRNIQYF
>many|TRBJ1-1|TRBV24-1|NA|13
TGTGCCACCAGGCCCCAGGGGAAACTTGAAGCTTTCTTT
CATRPQGKLEAFF
>many|TRBJ2-1|TRBV21-1|NA|10
TGTGCCCCCAAGAGGGGGGCGAGGTTCTTC
CAPKRGARFF
>NA|TRBJ2-2|TRBV10-3|TRBD1|16
TGTGCCATCTCAAGAGACAGGGGGCTTTACACCGGGGAGCTGTTTTTT
CAISRDRGLYTGELFF
>many|TRBJ1-2|TRBV5-4|TRBD1|15
TGTGCCAGCAGCTTGGACCCAGGGGGCGTCTATGGCTACACCTTC
CASSLDPGGVYGYTF
>many|TRBJ2-1|TRBV5-1|NA|12
TGCGCCAGCAGTCTAGGTCTCAATGAGCAGTTCTTC
CASSLGLNEQFF
>many|TRBJ2-7|TRBV6-5|TRBD2|15
TGTGCCAGCAGTTACCTTTATTCGGGGGGACGCGAGCAGTACTTC
CASSYLYSGGREQYF
>many|TRBJ1-3|TRBV11-2|NA|15
TGTGCCAGCAGCTTAGGCGCGCCCTCTGGAAACACCATATATTTT
CASSLGAPSGNTIYF
>many|TRBJ2-7|TRBV28|NA|18
TGTGCCAGCAGTCTAACAGGGTTCGGGAGAACGAGAGGATACGAGCAGTACTTC
CASSLTGFGRTRGYEQYF
>many|TRBJ2-1|TRBV5-6|NA|16
TGTGCCAGCAGCTTGGCCGGGACCCGGGCGGGCAATGAGCAGTTCTTC
CASSLAGTRAGNEQFF
>NA|TRBJ2-7|TRBV9|NA|14
TGTGCCAGCAGCCCACCCACTGGGGGTCTCGAGCAGCACTTC
CASSPPTGGLEQHF
>many|TRBJ1-6|TRBV19|NA|14
TGTGCCTCCAAGGCACGGCCCAATAATTCACCCCTCCACTTT
CASKARPNNSPLHF
>many|TRBJ2-2|TRBV12-3/TRBV12-4|NA|14
TGTGCCAGCAGAAACCAGCTAGGCACCGGGGAGCTGTTTTTT
CASRNQLGTGELFF
>few|TRBJ1-2|TRBV12-3/TRBV12-4|NA|13
TGTGCCAGCAGAGTTTCGGGGTTCTATGGCTACACCTTC
CASRVSGFYGYTF
>many|TRBJ2-3|TRBV9|TRBD2|18
TGTGCCAGCAGCGTAGGGGCCGGCGGGGCGGGAGTTTGGAATACGCAGTATTTT
CASSVGAGGAGVWNTQYF
>many|TRBJ2-1|TRBV7-2|TRBD2|14
TGTGCCAGCAGCCTAGCGGGCAGGATGCACGAGCAGTTCTTC
CASSLAGRMHEQFF
>many|TRBJ2-3|TRBV10-3|TRBD2|15
TGTGCCATCAGTGAGGCAGCGGGAGAAACAGATACGCAGTATTTT
CAISEAAGETDTQYF
>many|TRBJ1-2|TRBV7-2|NA|13
TGTGCCAGCAGCACGTCACCTAACTATGGCTACACCTTC
CASSTSPNYGYTF
>many|TRBJ2-3|TRBV3-1|TRBD1|15
TGTGCCAGCAGCCAAGCCGGGACAGTGGGAAATACGCAGTATTTT
CASSQAGTVGNTQYF
>many|TRBJ2-5|TRBV20-1|TRBD1|13
TGCAGTGCCCTCAGTGGACAGGGGCAGACCCAGTACTTC
CSALSGQGQTQYF
>few|TRBJ2-1|TRBV5-1|NA|13
TGCGCCAGCAGCTTGGAAGTGGGAGATGAGCAGTTCTTC
CASSLEVGDEQFF
>many|TRBJ2-5|TRBV12-3/TRBV12-4|NA|14
TGTGCCAGCAGCCGAAGTGACGCGGAAGAGACCCAGTACTTC
CASSRSDAEETQYF